What follows describes a single TCR beta chain. The sample originates from a study of somatic mutations in cytotoxic T cells in rheumatoid arthritis. Data came from immunoSEQ multiplex PCR; TCRdb stores just in-frame clones and leaves some out. The sample carries roughly 32,000 clones, roughly 80% recorded once. Trimming took off 0 bases at V and 5 bases at J, with 15 bases between the two ends. The CDR3 sequence is 16 residues long. Germline V gene data show CDR1 as SGHRS and CDR2 as YFSETQ. Sequencing was done on a sample of CD8+ T cells sorted from blood. The clonotype originates from an adult with rheumatoid arthritis. V is TRBV5-1 and J is TRBJ2-1, with D uncertain. The CDR3, as DNA: TGCGCCAGCAGCTTGGCCTGGCGGAGCGAGGACAATGAGCAGTTCTTC. It specifies CASSLAWRSEDNEQFF.